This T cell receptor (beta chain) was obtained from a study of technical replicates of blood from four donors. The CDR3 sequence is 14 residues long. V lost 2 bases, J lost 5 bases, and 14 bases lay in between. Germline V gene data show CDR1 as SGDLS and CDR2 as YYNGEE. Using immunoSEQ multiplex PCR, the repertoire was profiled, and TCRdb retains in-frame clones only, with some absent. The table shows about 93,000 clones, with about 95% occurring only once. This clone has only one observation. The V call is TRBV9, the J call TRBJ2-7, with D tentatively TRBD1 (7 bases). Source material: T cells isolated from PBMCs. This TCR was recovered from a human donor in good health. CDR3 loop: CASSVGQGGNEQYF. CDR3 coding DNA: TGTGCCAGCAGCGTGGGGCAGGGGGGTAACGAGCAGTACTTC.